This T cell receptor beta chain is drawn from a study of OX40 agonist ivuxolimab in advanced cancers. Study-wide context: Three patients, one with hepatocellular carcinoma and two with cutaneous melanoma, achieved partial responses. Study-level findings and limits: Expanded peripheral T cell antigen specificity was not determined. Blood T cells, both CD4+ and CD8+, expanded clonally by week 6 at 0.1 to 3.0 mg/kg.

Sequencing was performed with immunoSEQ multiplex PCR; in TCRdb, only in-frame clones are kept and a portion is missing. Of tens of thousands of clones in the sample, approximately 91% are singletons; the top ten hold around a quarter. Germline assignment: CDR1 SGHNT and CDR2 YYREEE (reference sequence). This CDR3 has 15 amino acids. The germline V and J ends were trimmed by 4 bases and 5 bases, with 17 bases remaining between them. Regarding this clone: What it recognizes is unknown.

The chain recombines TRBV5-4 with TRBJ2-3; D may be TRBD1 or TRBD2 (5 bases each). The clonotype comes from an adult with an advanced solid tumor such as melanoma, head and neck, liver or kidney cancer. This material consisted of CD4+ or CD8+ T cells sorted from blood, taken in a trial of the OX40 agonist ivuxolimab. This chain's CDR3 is CASSRDAGVVDTQYF. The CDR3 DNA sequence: TGTGCCAGCAGCCGGGACGCCGGCGTCGTAGATACGCAGTATTTT.